This T cell receptor beta chain appears in the sequencing data of a study of human T cells and chemical hapten exposure. This clonotype was seen repeatedly, ten times or more. Unique molecular identifiers were attached to individual cDNA molecules within the library. TCRdb processed the RACE reads anew with MiXCR; each CDR3 protein has one entry. The sample includes 300,000 to 350,000 distinct CDR3 sequences, around 7% of them seen just once. J was trimmed by 5 bases and V by 2 bases; bases with no gene match: 7. This CDR3 comprises 16 residues. CDR1 is MNHEY and CDR2 is SVGAGI in the germline V gene. Time point here: patch test 1, 2 weeks after DPC sensitization. Treatment indicated: therapeutic diphenylcyclopropenone sensitization with weekly scalp DPC.

The sequence derives from a woman between 18 and 30 years old with alopecia areata. Some clones in this sample may be carry-over from other donors' samples. The sequenced sample was whole blood, obtained in connection with sensitization to the hapten diphenylcyclopropenone (DPC). The genes are TRBV6-5 and TRBJ2-1, with 9 bases identical to TRBD2. DNA for the CDR3: TGTGCCAGCAGTTACCTGAAAGCGGGGGGTGACAATGAGCAGTTCTTC. It translates to CASSYLKAGGDNEQFF.